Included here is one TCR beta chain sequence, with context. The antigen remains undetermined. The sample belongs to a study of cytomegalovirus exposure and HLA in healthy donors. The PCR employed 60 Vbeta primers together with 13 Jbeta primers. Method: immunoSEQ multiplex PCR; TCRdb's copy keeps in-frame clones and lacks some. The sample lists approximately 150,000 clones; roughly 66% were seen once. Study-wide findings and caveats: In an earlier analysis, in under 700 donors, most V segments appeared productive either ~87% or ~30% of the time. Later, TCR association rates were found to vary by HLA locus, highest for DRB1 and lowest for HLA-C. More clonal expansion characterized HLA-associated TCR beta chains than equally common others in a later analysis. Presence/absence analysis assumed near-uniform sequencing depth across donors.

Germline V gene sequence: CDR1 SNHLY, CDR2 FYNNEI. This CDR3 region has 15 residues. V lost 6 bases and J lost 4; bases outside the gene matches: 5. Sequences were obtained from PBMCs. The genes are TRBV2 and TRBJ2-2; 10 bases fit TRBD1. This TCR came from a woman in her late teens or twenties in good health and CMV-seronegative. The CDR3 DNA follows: TGTGCCAGCAGCGACAGGGGGCACGGCACCGGGGAGCTGTTTTTT. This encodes CASSDRGHGTGELFF.